The TCR beta chain under discussion was sequenced for a study of T cells in Graves' hyperthyroidism and ophthalmopathy. CDR3 size: 13 residues. From germline, CDR1 is SGHRS and CDR2 YFSETQ. Trimming took 7 bases from V and 7 from J; bases not matched to a gene: 3. Exclusion of patients followed from uncontrolled infection, other autoimmune disease, pregnancy or lactation. Clinical symptoms, serum thyroxine and TRAb, thyroid ultrasound and orbital computed tomography together formed the diagnostic basis. This clonotype was observed a few times. It was RNA transcripts that yielded the amplified TCR beta CDR3 regions. TCR CDR3 underwent first-round RT-PCR with the HTBI primer set. A single record per CDR3 protein comes from TCRdb applying MiXCR to the multiplex PCR reads. The sample holds more than 500,000 distinct CDR3 sequences, approximately 15% seen once.

The receptor's source is a woman in her forties with Graves' hyperthyroidism. The chain employs TRBV5-1 and TRBJ1-6; 9 bases map to TRBD1. What was sequenced was blood. In DNA form, the CDR3 reads TGCGCCAGCGGACAGGGGACCAATTCACCCCTCCACTTT. Amino acids: CASGQGTNSPLHF.